Given below is one T cell receptor (beta chain) in context. Its antigen is undetermined. The sample is drawn from a study of cytomegalovirus exposure and HLA in healthy donors. Study-level information: A prior study identified approximately 110 million unique TCR beta sequences from 200 million or so T cells.

General study results and limits: In a later analysis, HLA-C alleles had the fewest associated TCRs, DRB1 alleles the most.

In nominal health when sampled, donors likely had unrecorded immune exposures nonetheless. V lost 3 bases, J lost 0 bases, and 9 bases lay in between. CDR3 length: 16 amino acids. Germline V gives CDR1 LNHDA, CDR2 SQIVND (reference sequence). Primers for the PCR totalled 60 Vbeta and 13 Jbeta. Original processing methods: In a later analysis, around 87 million unique TCR beta chains included roughly 11 million shared by two or more donors. Some clones are missing from TCRdb's copy, which holds only in-frame ones; the method was immunoSEQ multiplex PCR. V, J and clone size derive from that table, while D and trimming were established from the DNA sequence. Here the sample spans some 180,000 clones, approximately 78% being singletons.

The sequence was obtained from a woman aged 18-29 years in good health and CMV-seronegative. V and J are TRBV19 and TRBJ1-6; possibly TRBD1 for D (6 bases). The sequenced sample was PBMCs. The CDR3 loop reads CASSIQGSSYNSPLHF. CDR3 sequence (DNA): TGTGCCAGTAGTATCCAGGGGAGCTCCTATAATTCACCCCTCCACTTT.